The rows below give T cell receptor beta chains drawn from one sample of a study of blood T cells in healthy people across ages. TCRdb used MiXCR to reprocess the 5' RACE reads, holding one entry per CDR3 protein. There are fewer than 1,000,000 distinct CDR3 sequences in the sample; around 42% occur only once, and about 21% lies in the top ten. The sequencing sample was made of blood. The receptors derive from a man aged 55 to 70 in good health. Each CDR3 is given with its conserved first and last residue. The D gene is left open where the match is weak. The size of a clone is reported for some rows only, either as once, few or many, or as a class for expanded clones.

J gene | V gene | clone size | D gene | CDR3 protein | CDR3 DNA
TRBJ1-1 | TRBV12-3/TRBV12-4 | . | . | CASSSGATVPHTEAFF | TGTGCCAGCAGTTCTGGGGCGACAGTCCCGCACACTGAAGCTTTCTTT
TRBJ2-1 | TRBV6-6 | few | . | CASRPQKGNEQFF | TGTGCCAGCAGACCACAAAAGGGCAATGAGCAGTTCTTC
TRBJ2-4 | TRBV6-6 | few | TRBD1 | CASRPSGTGAEQYF | TGTGCCAGCAGACCCTCCGGGACAGGGGCTGAGCAGTACTTC
TRBJ1-2 | TRBV7-2 | . | . | CASSLKVGVDYGYTF | TGTGCCAGCAGCTTAAAAGTGGGGGTGGACTATGGCTACACCTTC
TRBJ2-5 | TRBV7-8 | few | . | CASSLGTGEAETQYF | TGTGCCAGCAGCTTAGGGACGGGCGAGGCAGAGACCCAGTACTTC
TRBJ1-6 | TRBV4-3 | few | TRBD1 | CASSPDRAARSPLHF | TGCGCCAGCAGCCCTGACAGGGCCGCTCGTTCACCCCTCCACTTT
TRBJ2-3 | TRBV5-1 | . | . | CASSWAGTGSDTQYF | TGCGCCAGCAGCTGGGCTGGAACGGGGAGCGATACGCAGTATTTT
TRBJ1-1 | TRBV12-3/TRBV12-4 | few | . | CASSLGAYTEAFF | TGTGCCAGCAGTTTGGGCGCCTACACTGAAGCTTTCTTT
TRBJ2-5 | TRBV3-1 | few | TRBD2 | CASSQGLAGQETQYF | TGTGCCAGCAGCCAGGGACTAGCGGGGCAAGAGACCCAGTACTTC
TRBJ2-5 | TRBV4-3 | once | TRBD2 | CASSQDRGDAQYF | TGCGCCAGCAGCCAAGATCGGGGGGACGCGCAGTACTTC
TRBJ2-6 | TRBV7-2 | few | TRBD2 | CASSALAGGSGANVLTF | TGTGCCAGCAGCGCACTAGCGGGGGGATCTGGGGCCAACGTCCTGACTTTC